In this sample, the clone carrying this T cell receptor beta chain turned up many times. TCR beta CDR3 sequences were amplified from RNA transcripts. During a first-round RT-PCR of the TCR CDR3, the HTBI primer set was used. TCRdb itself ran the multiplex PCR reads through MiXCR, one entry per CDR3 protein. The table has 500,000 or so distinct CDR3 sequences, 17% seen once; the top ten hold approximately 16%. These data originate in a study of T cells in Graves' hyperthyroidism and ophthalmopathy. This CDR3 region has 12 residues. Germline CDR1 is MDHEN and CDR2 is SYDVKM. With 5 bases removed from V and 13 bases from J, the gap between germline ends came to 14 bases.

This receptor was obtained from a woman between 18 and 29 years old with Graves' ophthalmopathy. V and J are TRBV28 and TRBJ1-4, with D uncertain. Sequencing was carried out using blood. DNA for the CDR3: TGTGCCAGCAGTCTCCGGTACGAGGGACTGTTTTTT. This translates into CASSLRYEGLFF.